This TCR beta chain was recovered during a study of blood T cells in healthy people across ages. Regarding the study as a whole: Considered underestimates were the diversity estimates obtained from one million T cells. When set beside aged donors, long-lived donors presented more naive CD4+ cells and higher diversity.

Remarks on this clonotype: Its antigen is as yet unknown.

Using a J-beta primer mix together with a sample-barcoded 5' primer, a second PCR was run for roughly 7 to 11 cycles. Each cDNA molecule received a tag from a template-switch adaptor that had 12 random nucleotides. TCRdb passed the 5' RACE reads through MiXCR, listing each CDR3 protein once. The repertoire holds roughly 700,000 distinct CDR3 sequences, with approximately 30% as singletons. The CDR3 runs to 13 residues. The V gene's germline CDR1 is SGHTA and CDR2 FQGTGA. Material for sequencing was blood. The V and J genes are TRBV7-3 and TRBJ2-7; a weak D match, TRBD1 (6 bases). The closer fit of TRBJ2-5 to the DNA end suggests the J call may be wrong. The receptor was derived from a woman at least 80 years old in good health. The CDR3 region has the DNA TGTGCCAGCAACCCAAACAGGGCCGAGACCCAGTACTTC. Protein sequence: CASNPNRAETQYF.